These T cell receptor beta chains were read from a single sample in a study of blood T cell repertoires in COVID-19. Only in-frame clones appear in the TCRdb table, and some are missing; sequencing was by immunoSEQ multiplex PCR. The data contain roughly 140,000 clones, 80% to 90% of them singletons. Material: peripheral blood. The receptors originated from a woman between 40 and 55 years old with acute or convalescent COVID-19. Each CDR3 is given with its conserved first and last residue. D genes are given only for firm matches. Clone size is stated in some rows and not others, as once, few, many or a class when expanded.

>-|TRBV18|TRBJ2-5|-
TGTGCCAGCTCACTCGGAGAGACCCAGTACTTC
CASSLGETQYF
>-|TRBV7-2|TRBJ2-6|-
TGTGCCAGCAGCTTAATGGGCCAGGCTATCTCTGGGGCCAACGTCCTGACTTTC
CASSLMGQAISGANVLTF
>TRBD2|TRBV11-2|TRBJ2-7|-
TGTGCCAGCAGCTTGGGGCGGGAGGGCCGCTACGAGCAGTACTTC
CASSLGREGRYEQYF
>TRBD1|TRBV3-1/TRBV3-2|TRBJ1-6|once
TGTGCCAGCAGCCTGGGGTCCAGGGGGGAATCACCCCTCCACTTT
CASSLGSRGESPLHF
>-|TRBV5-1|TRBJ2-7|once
TGCGCCAGCAGCCCAAGGGGCAGTTCCTACGAGCAGTACTTC
CASSPRGSSYEQYF
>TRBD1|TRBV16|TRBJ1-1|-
TGTGCCAGCAGCCTTAGACAGGGCAACACTGAAGCTTTCTTT
CASSLRQGNTEAFF
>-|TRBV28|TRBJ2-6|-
TGTGCCAGCAGTTTCCTGACAGACTCTGGGGCCAACGTCCTGACTTTC
CASSFLTDSGANVLTF
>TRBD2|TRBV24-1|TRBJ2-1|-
TGTGCCACCAGTGACCTAACTAGCGGGGCTTACAATGAGCAGTTCTTC
CATSDLTSGAYNEQFF
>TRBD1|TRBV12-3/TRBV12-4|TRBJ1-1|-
TGTGCCAGTGGACAGGGGGCGAGTGAAGCTTTCTTT
CASGQGASEAFF
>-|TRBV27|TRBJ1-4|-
TGTGCCAGCAGTTCCAGGGCCAATGGAAAACTGTTTTTT
CASSSRANGKLFF
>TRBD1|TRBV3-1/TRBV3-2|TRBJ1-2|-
TGTGCCAGCAGCCAAGCCCTGGGACAGGGGCGCCCTCGGGATGGCTACACCTTC
CASSQALGQGRPRDGYTF
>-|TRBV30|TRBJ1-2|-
TGTGCCGCAGAGAGGGGCTACACCTTC
CAAERGYTF
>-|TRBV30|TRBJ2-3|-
TGTGCCTGGAGTGGTGGAGCAGATACGCAGTATTTT
CAWSGGADTQYF
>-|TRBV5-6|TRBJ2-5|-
TGTGCCAGCAGCTCTCCAGGCCGTAGAGAGACCCAGTACTTC
CASSSPGRRETQYF
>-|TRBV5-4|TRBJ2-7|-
TGTGCCAGCAGCTTGCGTGGGGGGAACGAGCAGTACTTC
CASSLRGGNEQYF
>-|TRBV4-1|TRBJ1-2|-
TGCGCCAGCAGCTATAGGACAGCTGAGGGACCAAACTATGGCTACACCTTC
CASSYRTAEGPNYGYTF
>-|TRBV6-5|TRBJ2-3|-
TGTGCCAGCAGAAAGCGGAGGGAGGCAGATACGCAGTATTTT
CASRKRREADTQYF
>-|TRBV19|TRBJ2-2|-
TGTGCCAGTAGTACGACAGACACCGGGGAGCTGTTTTTT
CASSTTDTGELFF
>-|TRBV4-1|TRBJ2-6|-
TGCGCCAGCAGCGGTCATACGCTATACTCTGGGGCCAACGTCCTGACTTTC
CASSGHTLYSGANVLTF
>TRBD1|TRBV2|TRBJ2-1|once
TGTGCCAGCAGCCGGACAGGGGGGGACTACAATGAGCAGTTCTTC
CASSRTGGDYNEQFF
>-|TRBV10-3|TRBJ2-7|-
TGTGCCATCAGTGAGTCGCGGAGCACCTACGAGCAGTACTTC
CAISESRSTYEQYF
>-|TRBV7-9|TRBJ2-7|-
TGTGCCAGCAGCTCCTGGCTTTTCGGAGATCGAGACGAGCAGTACTTC
CASSSWLFGDRDEQYF
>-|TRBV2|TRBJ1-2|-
TGTGCCAGCAGTGAAAATACAGATTATGGCTACACCTTC
CASSENTDYGYTF
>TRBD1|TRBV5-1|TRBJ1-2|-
TGCGCCAGCAGCTTGCGATCTGGGACAGTTTTAGCTAACTATGGCTACACCTTC
CASSLRSGTVLANYGYTF
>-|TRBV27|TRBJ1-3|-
TGTGCCAGCAGTTCGCTCAGGAACTCTGGAAACACCATATATTTT
CASSSLRNSGNTIYF
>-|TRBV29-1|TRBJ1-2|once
TGCAGCGTTGACGGTGGAGGGGGCTACACCTTC
CSVDGGGGYTF
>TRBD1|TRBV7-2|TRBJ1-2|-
TGTGCCAGCAGCTTAGGGACAGGAGGAAGTGGCTACACCTTC
CASSLGTGGSGYTF
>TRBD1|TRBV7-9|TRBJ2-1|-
TGTGCCAGCAGCTTTGGACAGGGACCCTACACACATGAGCAGTTCTTC
CASSFGQGPYTHEQFF
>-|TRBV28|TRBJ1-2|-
TGTGCCAGCAGTTTGGCAGGTCCTAACTATGGCTACACCTTC
CASSLAGPNYGYTF
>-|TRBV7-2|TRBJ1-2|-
TGTGCCAGCAGCGTACAGGGTTATGGCTACACCTTC
CASSVQGYGYTF
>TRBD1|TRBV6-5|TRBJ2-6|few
TGTGCCAGCAGTCCAGGGGGCTCTGGGGCCAACGTCCTGACTTTC
CASSPGGSGANVLTF
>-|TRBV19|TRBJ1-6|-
TGTGCCAGTAGTAGGAGCTCCTATAATTCACCCCTCCACTTT
CASSRSSYNSPLHF
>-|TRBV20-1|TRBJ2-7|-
TGCAGTGCCCCTCGGGGCTACGAGCAGTACTTC
CSAPRGYEQYF
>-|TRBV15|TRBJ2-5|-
TGTGCCACCAGCCCCCGGATGGGGGGCCAAGAGACCCAGTACTTC
CATSPRMGGQETQYF
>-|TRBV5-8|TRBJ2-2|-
TGTGCCAGCAGCCTTAGACTAACGAACACCGGGGAGCTGTTTTTT
CASSLRLTNTGELFF
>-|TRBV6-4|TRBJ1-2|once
TGTGCCAGCAGTGACTCGCGGGGAGCTGGGTATGGCTACACCTTC
CASSDSRGAGYGYTF
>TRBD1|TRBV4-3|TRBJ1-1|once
TGCGCCAGCAGCCACCTACAGGGGGGGACTGAAGCTTTCTTT
CASSHLQGGTEAFF
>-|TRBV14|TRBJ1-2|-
TGTGCCAGCAGCCTGGGGAACAGGCTGGAAGGCTACACCTTC
CASSLGNRLEGYTF
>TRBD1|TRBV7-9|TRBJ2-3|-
TGTGCCAGCAGGGTGGACAGGGTGCCAGATACGCAGTATTTT
CASRVDRVPDTQYF
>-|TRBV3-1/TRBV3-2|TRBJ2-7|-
TGTGCCAGCAGCCAATCTTACAGTAAACCCCCCTACGAGCAGTACTTC
CASSQSYSKPPYEQYF
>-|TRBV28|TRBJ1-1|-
TGTGCCAGCAGTTTATCGGCAGGGAACACTGAAGCTTTCTTT
CASSLSAGNTEAFF
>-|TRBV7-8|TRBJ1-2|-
TGTGCCAGCGGAGGGTCTAACTATGGCTACACCTTC
CASGGSNYGYTF
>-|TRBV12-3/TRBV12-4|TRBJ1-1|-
TGTGCCAGCAGTTCCCTATTGAACACTGAAGCTTTCTTT
CASSSLLNTEAFF
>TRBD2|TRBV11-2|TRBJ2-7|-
TGTGCCAGCAGCAAGACTAGCGGGAGTTCCCCTTACGAGCAGTACTTC
CASSKTSGSSPYEQYF
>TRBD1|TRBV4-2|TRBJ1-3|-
TGTGCCAGCAGCCAAGATGCCGGGACAGGGGTCTTTGGAAACACCATATATTTT
CASSQDAGTGVFGNTIYF
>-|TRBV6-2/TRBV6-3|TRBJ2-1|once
TGTGCCAGCAGTTACGTTCAGGGGACCTACAATGAGCAGTTCTTC
CASSYVQGTYNEQFF
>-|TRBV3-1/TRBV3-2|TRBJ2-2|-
TGTGCCAGCAGCCAAGAGGGGTCGGGGGTGCTCACCGGGGAGCTGTTTTTT
CASSQEGSGVLTGELFF
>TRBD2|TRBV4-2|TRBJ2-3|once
TGTGCCAGCAGCCAAGGGCTAGCGGGGCCCACAGATACGCAGTATTTT
CASSQGLAGPTDTQYF
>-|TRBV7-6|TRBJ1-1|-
TGTGCCAGCAGCTTAGTAGGTCAAGGAGGAGTTATGAACACTGAAGCTTTCTTT
CASSLVGQGGVMNTEAFF